These 14 T cell receptor beta chains share one sample of origin, sequenced in a study of T cell responses to AZD1222 COVID-19 vaccine. Sequencing was performed with immunoSEQ multiplex PCR; in TCRdb, only in-frame clones are kept and a portion is missing. This table holds some 150,000 clones, 90% to 95% found once. The specimen was peripheral blood, collected 28 days after the second AZD1222 dose. These receptors were taken from an adult who received the AZD1222 COVID-19 vaccine.

The chain employs TRBV27 and TRBJ1-5; 8 nucleotides align to TRBD1. Germline assignment: CDR1 MNHEY and CDR2 SMNVEV (reference sequence). CDR3 length: 14 residues. V lost 8 bases and J lost 7; bases outside the gene matches: 10. CDR3 protein: CASGGQGPRQPQHF. The DNA of the CDR3 is TGTGCCAGCGGCGGACAGGGCCCACGGCAGCCCCAGCATTTT.

The chain employs TRBV9 and TRBJ1-2, with D unresolved. The CDR3 has 15 amino acids. Germline values: CDR1 SGDLS, CDR2 YYNGEE. V lost 0 bases, J lost 3 bases, and 12 bases lay in between. The CDR3 DNA is TGTGCCAGCAGCGTAGACACCTACCCCCACTATGGCTACACCTTC. Amino acids: CASSVDTYPHYGYTF.

This chain links TRBV19 with TRBJ1-4, with D perhaps TRBD1 (6 bases). Germline V gene sequence: CDR1 LNHDA, CDR2 SQIVND (reference sequence). The V end was cut by 11 bases, the J end by 7 bases, with 14 bases between. CDR3 length: 12 amino acids. Here the CDR3 reads CASEGGAEKLFF. CDR3 coding DNA: TGTGCCTCCGAAGGGGGGGCTGAAAAACTGTTTTTT.

The chain links TRBV11-2 to TRBJ1-4; TRBD1 matches at 9 bases. The CDR3 totals 15 residues. V shed 5 bases and J 7 bases; nucleotides not matched to a gene: 8. Germline CDR1 SGHAT, CDR2 FQNNGV. The CDR3 reads CASSGRQGQGEKLFF. The CDR3 nucleotides read TGTGCCAGCAGCGGCCGACAGGGACAGGGTGAAAAACTGTTTTTT. Combining the CDR3 with reference TRBV11-2 and TRBJ1-4 gives the whole variable domain EAGVAQSPRYKIIEKRQSVAFWCNPISGHATLYWYQQILGQGPKLLIQFQNNGVVDDSQLPKDRFSAERLKGVDSTLKIQPAKLEDSAVYLCASSGRQGQGEKLFFGSGTQLSVL.

The V call is TRBV9, the J call TRBJ2-2, with 7 positions matching TRBD1. The CDR3 is 16 amino acids. The germline CDR1 and CDR2 sequences are SGDLS and YYNGEE. The V gene end was trimmed by 0 bases and the J gene end by 0 bases; junction bases not matched to a gene: 2. The CDR3 DNA is TGTGCCAGCAGCGTAGTAACAGGGGCGAACACCGGGGAGCTGTTTTTT. It specifies CASSVVTGANTGELFF.

The V call is TRBV19, the J call TRBJ1-1; D unclear. Per germline, CDR1 LNHDA and CDR2 SQIVND (reference sequence). CDR3 length: 14 amino acids. V was clipped by 8 bases and J by 0 bases, with 13 bases between them. The CDR3 DNA sequence: TGTGCCAGTCGTCTGGGTTGGTTGAACACTGAAGCTTTCTTT. It is translated as CASRLGWLNTEAFF.

This clone showed up just once. The chain is built from TRBV6-5 and TRBJ1-5, with unresolved D. The CDR3 has 13 residues. V lost 3 bases and J 6 bases, leaving 9 bases between the germline ends. Per the germline V gene, CDR1 is MNHEY and CDR2 is SVGAGI. CDR3 DNA sequence: TGTGCCAGCAGTTATTCGGGAACTCAGCCCCAGCATTTT. It translates to CASSYSGTQPQHF.

V and J are TRBV9 and TRBJ1-6; D is possibly TRBD1 (5 bases). CDR3 length: 15 amino acids. Trimming removed 4 bases from V and 8 bases from J, with 16 bases in between. Germline values: CDR1 SGDLS, CDR2 YYNGEE. The CDR3 reads CASSKTVGLDSPLHF. DNA for the CDR3: TGTGCCAGCAGCAAGACAGTCGGGTTGGATTCACCCCTCCACTTT.

The chain recombines TRBV6-5 with TRBJ2-7; D possibly corresponds to TRBD2 (7 bases). Germline CDR1 is MNHEY and CDR2 is SVGAGI. The V end lost 6 bases, the J end lost 6 bases, and 9 bases lay between the germline ends. This CDR3 spans 11 amino acids. The DNA of the CDR3 is TGTGCCAGCAGGAGGGGGGGCGAGCAGTACTTC. This sequence encodes CASRRGGEQYF.

J is TRBJ1-1 and V is TRBV28; D gene ambiguous. The CDR3 loop spans 14 amino acids. V was trimmed by 6 bases and J by 3 bases, leaving 14 bases between them. Germline CDR1 MDHEN, CDR2 SYDVKM. The CDR3 reads CASRPHLTYTEAFF. The CDR3 region has the DNA TGTGCCAGCAGACCCCATTTAACCTACACTGAAGCTTTCTTT.

The rearrangement joins TRBV20-1 to TRBJ1-2; no firm D call. Germline CDR1 DFQATT, CDR2 SNEGSKA (reference sequence). There are 10 residues in the CDR3. V was shortened by 5 bases and J by 5 bases, with 6 bases between the two germline ends. The CDR3 loop reads CSAAAYGYTF. The CDR3 DNA is TGCAGTGCTGCCGCTTATGGCTACACCTTC.

This rearrangement joins TRBV28 to TRBJ1-5; unclear D gene. Germline assignment: CDR1 MDHEN and CDR2 SYDVKM. Trimming shortened V by 5 bases and J by 5 bases, and 19 bases separated the two germline ends. There are 16 residues in the CDR3. The CDR3 DNA reads as TGTGCCAGCAGTCCCCCTCACGGGCCCCCGCATCAGCCCCAGCATTTT. Encoded protein: CASSPPHGPPHQPQHF.

The chain couples TRBV2 to TRBJ1-1, with D uncertain. The CDR3 is 14 residues long. V lost 7 bases to trimming and J lost 0 bases, with 12 bases between them. Germline lookup yields CDR1 SNHLY and CDR2 FYNNEI. CDR3 loop: CASTRGVMNTEAFF. Here the CDR3 DNA reads TGTGCCAGCACTCGGGGAGTAATGAACACTGAAGCTTTCTTT.

The J gene is TRBJ1-5, the V gene TRBV10-3; possibly TRBD1 for D (5 bases). Trimming removed 2 bases from V and 2 bases from J, with 10 bases in between. This CDR3 has 15 residues. Looked up from germline, CDR1 is ENHRY and CDR2 is SYGVKD. CDR3 residues: CAISEQGGGNQPQHF. In nucleotides, the CDR3 is TGTGCCATCAGTGAGCAGGGCGGGGGCAATCAGCCCCAGCATTTT.